This TCR beta chain is from a study of tumor and adjacent non-tumor tissue in lung cancer. In the case of this clonotype: The CDR3 end shows no conserved phenylalanine or tryptophan, and so a read error is likely.

This sample's RNA came from whole unsorted tissue. Distant lung tissue was collected more than 3 cm away from the tumor edge. TCRbeta libraries were built with three rounds of nested PCR, modified from ARM-PCR. TCRdb analysed the multiplex PCR reads with MiXCR anew, one entry per CDR3 protein. In the table there are under 85,000 distinct CDR3 sequences, more than 65% of which are singletons. This CDR3 comprises 13 residues. V was pared by 4 bases and J by 7 bases, with 9 bases of the junction left unmatched. Germline V lookup: CDR1 SQVTM, CDR2 ANQGSEA. This chain uses TRBV29-1 with TRBJ2-5, with 7 bases that match TRBD1. This receptor was taken from a man aged 70 or older with non-small cell lung cancer. The sequenced sample consisted of distant non-tumor lung tissue. Here the CDR3 reads CSVGTGDLGTQYL. For the CDR3, the DNA is TGCAGCGTTGGGACAGGCGATTTGGGGACCCAGTACTTA.